The T cell receptor (beta chain) under discussion was sequenced for a study of cytomegalovirus exposure and HLA in healthy donors. PCR primers comprised 60 Vbeta and 13 Jbeta primers. Clones were sequenced by immunoSEQ multiplex PCR, and TCRdb holds only the in-frame ones, with some missing. The sample consists of fewer than 50,000 clones, less than 75% of them appearing once. Each donor was nominally healthy when sampled (though unrecorded immune exposures were likely). This clone was counted only a few times. Antigen: not known. The germline V gene encodes CDR1 LGHNA and CDR2 YSLEER. The CDR3 loop spans 17 amino acids. Trimming pared 1 base from V and 2 bases from J, leaving 14 bases between. Study conclusions and caveats: Across donors, sequencing depth was assumed by presence/absence analyses to be roughly uniform. Association with HLA alleles at 0.05 false discovery rate was found for around 17,000 TCR beta sequences in a later analysis.

Sequencing input: PBMCs. The chain couples TRBV4-3 to TRBJ2-2, with D maybe TRBD1 (7 bases). This receptor was identified in a man between 60 and 75 years old in good health and CMV-seropositive. In nucleotides, the CDR3 is TGCGCCAGCAGCCAAGGACAGGGAGGCCAAAACACCGGGGAGCTGTTTTTT. Amino acid sequence: CASSQGQGGQNTGELFF.